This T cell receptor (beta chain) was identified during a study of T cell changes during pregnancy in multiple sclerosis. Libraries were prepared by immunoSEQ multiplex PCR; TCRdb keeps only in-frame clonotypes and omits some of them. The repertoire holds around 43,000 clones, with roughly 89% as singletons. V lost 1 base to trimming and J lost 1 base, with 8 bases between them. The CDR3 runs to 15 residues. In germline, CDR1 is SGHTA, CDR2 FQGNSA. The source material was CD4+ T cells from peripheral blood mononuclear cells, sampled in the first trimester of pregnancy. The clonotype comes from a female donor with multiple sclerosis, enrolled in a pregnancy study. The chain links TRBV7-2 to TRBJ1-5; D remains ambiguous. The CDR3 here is CASSLDGSSNQPQHF. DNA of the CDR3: TGTGCCAGCAGCTTAGACGGGTCGAGCAATCAGCCCCAGCATTTT.